One sample yielded the 12 T cell receptor beta chains listed below, sequenced in a study of beta chain features in type 1 diabetes. Investigators reverse transcribed all isolated RNA, so they sequenced expressed TCRB transcripts. This table comes from immunoSEQ multiplex PCR, and its TCRdb copy is limited to in-frame clones, with some not included. Of fewer than 900,000 clones in the sample, about a sixth were seen once. The sequencing input was naive CD4+ T cells from blood. The receptors were gathered from a woman between 18 and 29 years old in good health.

The chain has TRBV4-2 and TRBJ2-5; no reliable D call. The ends were cut back, 0 bases at V and 0 bases at J, with 8 bases in the middle. The CDR3 has 15 amino acids. CDR1 LGHNA and CDR2 YNFKEQ come from the germline V gene. CDR3 sequence reads: CASSQDGIHQETQYF. As DNA, the CDR3 is TGTGCCAGCAGCCAAGATGGTATCCACCAAGAGACCCAGTACTTC.

This clone was recorded a few times. The CDR3 region has the DNA TGTGCCAGCGGGGCGTGGGAGAGTTACAATGAGCAGTTCTTC. Its protein product is CASGAWESYNEQFF. The rearrangement links TRBV6-5 to TRBJ2-1; the D gene could be TRBD1 or TRBD2 (5 bases each). Germline V lookup: CDR1 MNHEY, CDR2 SVGAGI. This CDR3 is 14 amino acids long. V gave up 8 bases and J gave up 4 bases, with 15 bases separating them.

In this sample, this clone turned up a few times. The gene calls are TRBV4-2 and TRBJ2-3; TRBD1 aligns across 12 bases. In germline, CDR1 is LGHNA, CDR2 YNFKEQ. The CDR3 runs 15 residues. J gave up 7 bases and V 4 bases, and 6 bases lay outside the gene matches. The CDR3 DNA reads TGTGCCAGCAGCCGGCCGGGACAGGGGGCCAATACGCAGTATTTT. Its protein product is CASSRPGQGANTQYF.

This clone was counted only a few times. Written as DNA, the CDR3 is TGTGCCAGCAGCTCGGGACAGGGGGAAAAGGATGGCTACACCTTC. It translates to CASSSGQGEKDGYTF. The chain combines TRBV7-3 with TRBJ1-2; 11 bases are a match to TRBD1. Germline CDR1 reads SGHTA; CDR2 reads FQGTGA. CDR3 size: 15 residues. The V and J ends lost 4 bases and 6 bases, in that order; junction bases with no gene match: 7.

This clone has only a few counts. The V gene is TRBV27, the J gene TRBJ2-7; the D gene is possibly TRBD1 (5 bases). The CDR3 contains 14 residues. Trimming removed 5 bases at V and 3 bases at J, with 14 bases between. Per the germline V gene, CDR1 is MNHEY and CDR2 is SMNVEV (reference sequence). Here the CDR3 reads CASSPSRAYYEQYF. CDR3 bases: TGTGCCAGCAGTCCGAGCAGGGCATACTACGAGCAGTACTTC.

This chain links TRBV19 with TRBJ1-1; D gene unclear. This CDR3 is built from 14 residues. The V gene's germline CDR1 is LNHDA and CDR2 SQIVND (reference sequence). Trimming shortened V by 3 bases and J by 1 base, and 9 bases separated the two germline ends. DNA for the CDR3: TGTGCCAGTAGTATTTCGGGTACGAACACTGAAGCTTTCTTT. Its protein is CASSISGTNTEAFF. The whole variable domain, filled in from reference TRBV19 and TRBJ1-1, reads DGGITQSPKYLFRKEGQNVTLSCEQNLNHDAMYWYRQDPGQGLRLIYYSQIVNDFQKGDIAEGYSVSREKKESFPLTVTSAQKNPTAFYLCASSISGTNTEAFFGQGTRLTVV.

This clone was counted between two and nine times. V and J are TRBV2 and TRBJ1-4; 12 positions match TRBD1. Germline V CDR1 and CDR2: SNHLY, FYNNEI. The V gene end was trimmed by 5 bases and the J gene end by 8 bases; junction bases not matched to a gene: 3. The CDR3 is 14 residues long. CDR3 coding DNA: TGTGCCAGCAGTCGGGACAGGGGGCGGGAAAAACTGTTTTTT. Residues: CASSRDRGREKLFF.

Only a few counts were recorded for this clone. The chain combines TRBV5-1 with TRBJ2-3, with 7 positions matching TRBD1. CDR3 length: 16 residues. Germline CDR1 and CDR2: SGHRS and YFSETQ. V shed 4 bases, J shed 6 bases, and the junction held 14 bases outside the gene matches. The CDR3 DNA follows: TGCGCCAGCAGCCGGGACCTGACAGGGACCCCCGATACGCAGTATTTT. It translates to CASSRDLTGTPDTQYF.

The chain links TRBV7-2 to TRBJ2-3; D ambiguous. The V and J ends lost 2 bases and 4 bases respectively, with 13 bases between them. From germline, CDR1 is SGHTA and CDR2 FQGNSA. The CDR3 consists of 15 residues. The CDR3 reads CASSLQVSGSDTQYF. DNA for the CDR3: TGTGCCAGCAGCTTACAAGTTTCCGGATCAGATACGCAGTATTTT.

This clone was seen only a few times. CDR3 sequence: CASTYWRLDLAYNEQFF. Here the CDR3 DNA reads TGTGCCAGCACCTACTGGCGGCTAGACTTGGCCTACAATGAGCAGTTCTTC. The J gene is TRBJ2-1, the V gene TRBV28; D gene ambiguous. Germline V lookup: CDR1 MDHEN, CDR2 SYDVKM. The CDR3 length is 17 residues. Trimming cost V 7 bases and J 2 bases, with 21 bases left between them.

This clone has only a few counts. The chain joins TRBV18 to TRBJ1-1, with D possibly being TRBD1 (5 bases). CDR3 size: 13 residues. Looked up from germline, CDR1 is KGHSH and CDR2 is LQKENI. Trimming took off 3 bases at V and 6 bases at J, with 11 bases between the two ends. The CDR3, as DNA: TGTGCCAGCTCACCTCAGGGACGGGCTGAAGCTTTCTTT. This encodes CASSPQGRAEAFF.

A few counts support this clone. V gene TRBV19 combines with J gene TRBJ1-5, with 11 positions matching TRBD1. V shed 6 bases, J shed 5 bases, and the junction held 3 bases outside the gene matches. The germline gives CDR1 LNHDA, CDR2 SQIVND (reference sequence). This CDR3 has 14 residues. The CDR3 bases are TGTGCCAGTAGACGGACAGGGGGCGATCAGCCCCAGCATTTT. Translating it yields CASRRTGGDQPQHF.